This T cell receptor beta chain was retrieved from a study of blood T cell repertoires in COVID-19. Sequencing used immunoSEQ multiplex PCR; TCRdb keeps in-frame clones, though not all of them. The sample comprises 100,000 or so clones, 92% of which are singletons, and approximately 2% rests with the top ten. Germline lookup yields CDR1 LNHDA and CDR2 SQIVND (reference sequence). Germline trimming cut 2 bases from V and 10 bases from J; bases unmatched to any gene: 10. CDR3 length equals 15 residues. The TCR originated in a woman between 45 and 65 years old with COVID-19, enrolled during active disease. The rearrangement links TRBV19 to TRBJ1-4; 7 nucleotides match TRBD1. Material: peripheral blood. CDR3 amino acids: CASSITGVVEGKLFF. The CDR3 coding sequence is TGTGCCAGTAGTATAACAGGGGTGGTTGAAGGAAAACTGTTTTTT.